This T cell receptor beta chain was documented in a study of blood T cell repertoires in COVID-19. The wider study: Samples taken during acute and convalescent COVID-19 were collected in the United States, Italy and Spain. PBMCs, B-cell-depleted T cells, or T cells provided the cDNA or gDNA that made up the material.

Methods used by the authors: Reference gene primer amplification gave nucleated cell count estimates. TCRdb keeps only in-frame clones here, not all; method: immunoSEQ multiplex PCR. That table supplies the V and J calls and clone size; D and trimming were determined from the DNA. The profile shows roughly 150,000 clones, 60% to 85% of them singletons. Germline V lookup: CDR1 SGDLS, CDR2 YYNGEE. This CDR3 is built from 14 residues. V dropped 3 bases and J dropped 5; count of bases not matched to a gene: 7. This chain joins TRBV9 and TRBJ2-5; 7 nucleotides align to TRBD1. The TCR originated in a man in his 60s with acute or convalescent COVID-19. Sequencing was done on a sample of peripheral blood. CDR3 nucleotides: TGTGCCAGCAGCGAACAGGGGATGGGGGAGACCCAGTACTTC. It is translated as CASSEQGMGETQYF.